These 5 T cell receptor beta chains were sequenced from one sample in a study of blood T cell repertoires in COVID-19 (dated by TCRdb to 2019 to 2021). Library preparation used the immunoSEQ multiplex PCR assay. As stored in TCRdb, this immuneACCESS dataset retains in-frame rearrangements with V and J assigned. A fraction of the clones does not appear; measured against another copy, unresolved V genes explain less than half of the discrepancy, and the remainder lacks a known reason. Recorded for this sample are about 220,000 clones; 88% of them occurred a single time. The ten most abundant clones make up approximately 14% of the sample. The sample was PBMCs or T cells enriched from blood (not recorded which). The receptors originated from a woman between 50 and 59 years old with acute COVID-19.

This rearrangement joins TRBV7-2 to TRBJ1-2; 10 nucleotides line up with TRBD1. The CDR3 covers 18 residues. The V gene's germline CDR1 is SGHTA and CDR2 FQGNSA. Germline trimming cut 4 bases from V and 4 bases from J; bases unmatched to any gene: 15. The CDR3 is CASSSRPGTGVYAYGYTF. CDR3 DNA sequence: TGTGCCAGCAGCTCTCGTCCCGGGACAGGGGTTTATGCCTATGGCTACACCTTC.

The chain uses TRBV5-5 and TRBJ1-1; TRBD1 matches 9 bases. CDR1 and CDR2 from the germline V gene are SGHKS and YYEKEE (reference sequence). The CDR3 sequence is 16 residues long. After removal of 4 bases from V and 5 bases from J, the junction contained 12 bases not matched to a gene. Here the CDR3 reads CASSDLVGTGRTEAFF. CDR3 coding DNA: TGTGCCAGCAGCGACCTCGTCGGGACAGGGCGGACTGAAGCTTTCTTT.

CDR3: CASSFRVRVFDEQYF. In nucleotides, the CDR3 is TGTGCCAGCAGCTTTCGAGTACGTGTCTTTGACGAGCAGTACTTC. This chain uses TRBV7-3 with TRBJ2-7, with D unclear. The CDR3 length is 15 residues. The germline gives CDR1 SGHTA, CDR2 FQGTGA. The V end lost 3 bases, the J end lost 5 bases, and 17 bases lay between the germline ends.

This chain connects TRBV4-2 to TRBJ1-3; a possible D gene is TRBD1 (5 bases). Germline V gene lookup returns CDR1 LGHNA and CDR2 YNFKEQ. The CDR3 totals 13 residues. The V and J ends lost 8 bases and 5 bases respectively, with 13 bases between them. CDR3 DNA: TGTGCCAGCGGGGCGGGGGGGAGAAACACCATATATTTT. Translation: CASGAGGRNTIYF.

The rearrangement joins TRBV19 to TRBJ1-6; no reliable D call. The germline gives CDR1 LNHDA, CDR2 SQIVND (reference sequence). V gave up 1 base and J gave up 10 bases, with 5 bases separating them. This CDR3 region has 12 residues. This CDR3 is CASSIGLSPLHF. CDR3 sequence (DNA): TGTGCCAGTAGTATAGGTCTATCACCCCTCCACTTT.